A single count supports the clone carrying this T cell receptor (beta chain). This sample stems from a study of T cell responses to AZD1222 COVID-19 vaccine. TCRdb keeps only in-frame clones here, not all; method: immunoSEQ multiplex PCR. Of 150,000 to 200,000 clones listed, approximately 94% are singletons. The sequence was obtained from an adult who received the AZD1222 COVID-19 vaccine. Sequences were derived from peripheral blood, sampled 28 days after the second AZD1222 dose.

As DNA, the CDR3 is TGTGCCAGCAGCCCGGACAGGGAACGGCCCCAGTACTTC. Encoded protein: CASSPDRERPQYF. The chain employs TRBV7-7 and TRBJ2-5, with 8 positions matching TRBD1. With V trimmed by 5 bases and J by 9 bases, 8 bases remained unmatched. This CDR3 comprises 13 residues. CDR1 is SSHAT and CDR2 is FNYEAQ in the germline V gene (reference sequence).